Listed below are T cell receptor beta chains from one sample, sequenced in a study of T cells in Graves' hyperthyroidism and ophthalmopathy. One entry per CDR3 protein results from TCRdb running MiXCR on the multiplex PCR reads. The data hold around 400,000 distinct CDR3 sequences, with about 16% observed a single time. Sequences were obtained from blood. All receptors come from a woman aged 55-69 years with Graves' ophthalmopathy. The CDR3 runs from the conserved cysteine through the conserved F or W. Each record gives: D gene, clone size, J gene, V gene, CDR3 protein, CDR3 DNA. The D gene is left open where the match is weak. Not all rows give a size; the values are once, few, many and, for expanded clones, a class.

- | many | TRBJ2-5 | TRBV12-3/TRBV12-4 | CASSPLRGAGETQYF | TGTGCCAGCAGTCCCCTCAGGGGAGCAGGGGAGACCCAGTACTTC
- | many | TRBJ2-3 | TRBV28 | CASSRLARTDTQYF | TGTGCCAGCAGTCGACTGGCGCGCACAGATACGCAGTATTTT
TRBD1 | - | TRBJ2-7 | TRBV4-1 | CASSPGGASYEQHF | TGCGCCAGCAGCCCAGGGGGCGCGTCCTACGAGCAGCACTTC
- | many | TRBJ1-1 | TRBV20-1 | CSADPRNTEAFF | TGCAGTGCAGATCCAAGGAACACTGAAGCTTTCTTT
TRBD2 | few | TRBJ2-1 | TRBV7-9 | CASSHPAGGLFF | TGTGCCAGCAGCCACCCAGCGGGAGGGCTGTTCTTC
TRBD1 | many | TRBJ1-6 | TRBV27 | CASSFRTGRNSPLHF | TGTGCCAGCAGTTTTCGGACAGGGCGTAATTCACCCCTCCACTTT
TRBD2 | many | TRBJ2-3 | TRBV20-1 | CSTPGGRGTDTQYF | TGCAGTACCCCTGGCGGGAGGGGCACAGATACGCAGTATTTT
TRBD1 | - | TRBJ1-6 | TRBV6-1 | CAIRQGSSPLHF | TGTGCCATAAGACAGGGAAGCTCACCCCTCCACTTT
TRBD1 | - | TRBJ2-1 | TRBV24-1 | CATSPGTVYNEQFF | TGTGCCACCAGTCCCGGGACAGTCTACAATGAGCAGTTCTTC
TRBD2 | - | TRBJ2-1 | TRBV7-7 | CASSLASGLAISEQFF | TGTGCTAGCAGCTTAGCTTCCGGACTAGCAATCAGTGAGCAGTTCTTC
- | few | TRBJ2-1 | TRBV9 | CASSTGSLANSYEQFF | TGTGCCAGCAGCACAGGCAGCCTAGCGAACTCCTACGAGCAGTTCTTC
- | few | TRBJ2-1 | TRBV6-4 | CASSEGGRRYNEQFF | TGTGCCAGCAGTGAAGGGGGGCGTAGGTACAATGAGCAGTTCTTC
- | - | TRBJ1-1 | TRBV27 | CASSLYMGGNTEAFF | TGTGCCAGCAGTTTATATATGGGGGGGAACACTGAAGCTTTCTTT
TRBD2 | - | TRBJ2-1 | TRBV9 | CASSPPTSGYNEQFF | TGTGCCAGCAGCCCCCCGACTAGCGGCTACAATGAGCAGTTCTTC
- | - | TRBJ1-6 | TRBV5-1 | CASSLGRRGNSPLHF | TGCGCCAGCAGCTTGGGCCGGAGGGGTAATTCACCCCTCCACTTT
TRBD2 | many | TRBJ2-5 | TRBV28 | CASSPGLAVPSETQYF | TGTGCCAGCAGCCCGGGACTAGCGGTCCCGTCCGAGACCCAGTACTTC
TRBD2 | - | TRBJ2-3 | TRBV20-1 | CSARDPGLAGPITDTQYF | TGCAGTGCTAGAGATCCCGGACTAGCGGGACCAATCACAGATACGCAGTATTTT
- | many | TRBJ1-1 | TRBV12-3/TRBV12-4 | CASRFETGGNTEAFF | TGTGCCAGCAGGTTTGAGACGGGGGGCAACACTGAAGCTTTCTTT
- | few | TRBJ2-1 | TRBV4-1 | CASSQETGRDNEQFF | TGCGCCAGCAGCCAAGAGACAGGGAGGGACAATGAGCAGTTCTTC
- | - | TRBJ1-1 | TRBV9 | CASSAGQGYTEAFF | TGTGCCAGCAGCGCGGGGCAGGGATACACTGAAGCTTTCTTT
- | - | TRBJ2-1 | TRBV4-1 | CASSQTPGNEQFF | TGCGCCAGCAGCCAAACCCCTGGCAATGAGCAGTTCTTC
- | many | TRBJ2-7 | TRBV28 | CASHPTGSYEQYF | TGTGCCAGCCACCCCACAGGGTCCTACGAGCAGTACTTC
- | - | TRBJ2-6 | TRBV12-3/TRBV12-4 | CASSYGTGPSEANVLTF | TGTGCCAGCAGTTACGGGACGGGGCCCTCTGAGGCCAACGTCCTGACTTTC
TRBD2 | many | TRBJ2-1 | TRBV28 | CASSTGTSGPNEQFF | TGTGCCAGCAGCACCGGGACTAGCGGGCCTAATGAGCAGTTCTTC
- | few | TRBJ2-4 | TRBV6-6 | CASSYDRFKNIQYF | TGTGCCAGCAGTTACGACAGGTTCAAAAACATTCAGTACTTC
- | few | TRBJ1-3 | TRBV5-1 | CASSLGTAFSGNTIYF | TGCGCCAGCAGCTTGGGAACGGCATTCTCTGGAAACACCATATATTTT
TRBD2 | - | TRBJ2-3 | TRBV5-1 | CASSLSPLAGEGAPDTQYF | TGCGCCAGCAGCTTGTCTCCTCTAGCGGGAGAGGGAGCTCCGGATACGCAGTATTTT
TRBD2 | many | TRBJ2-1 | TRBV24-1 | CATSDVGITGGGNEQFF | TGTGCCACCAGTGATGTCGGTATAACAGGCGGGGGCAATGAGCAGTTCTTC
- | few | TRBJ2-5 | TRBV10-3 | CAISAQETQYF | TGTGCCATCAGTGCGCAAGAGACCCAGTACTTC
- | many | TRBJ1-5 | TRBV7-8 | CASSLARAGGSNQPQHF | TGTGCCAGCAGCTTAGCGAGGGCAGGAGGTAGCAATCAGCCCCAGCATTTT
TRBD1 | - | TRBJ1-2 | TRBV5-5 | CASSLGTGLGGYTF | TGTGCCAGCAGCTTGGGGACAGGGTTAGGCGGCTACACCTTC
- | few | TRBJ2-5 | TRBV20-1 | CSAPGQGKETQYF | TGCAGTGCCCCCGGGCAGGGGAAAGAGACCCAGTACTTC
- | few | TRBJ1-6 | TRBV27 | CASSNRGSPLHF | TGTGCCAGCAGTAACCGTGGGTCACCCCTCCACTTT
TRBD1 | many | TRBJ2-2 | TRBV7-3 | CASSPDRGRTGELFF | TGTGCCAGCAGCCCGGACAGGGGGCGTACCGGGGAGCTGTTTTTT
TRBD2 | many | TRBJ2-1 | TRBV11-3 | CASSLGLAWDEQFF | TGTGCCAGCAGCTTGGGACTAGCGTGGGATGAGCAGTTCTTC
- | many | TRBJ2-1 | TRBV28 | CASSPFLRDQRPYEQFF | TGTGCCAGCAGCCCTTTCCTTCGGGACCAAAGGCCGTATGAGCAGTTCTTC
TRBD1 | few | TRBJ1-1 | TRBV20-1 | CSAGRTGRFMNTEAFF | TGCAGTGCTGGTAGGACAGGACGCTTCATGAACACTGAAGCTTTCTTT
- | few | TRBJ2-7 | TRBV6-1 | CASSPHRGWQYF | TGTGCCAGCAGTCCGCACCGGGGTTGGCAGTACTTC
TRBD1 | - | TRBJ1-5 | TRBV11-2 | CASSQDRGGDQPQHF | TGTGCCAGCAGCCAAGACAGGGGAGGGGATCAGCCCCAGCATTTT